The 6 T cell receptor beta chains presented below share a single source sample, sequenced in a study of metastatic and nonmetastatic thyroid tumors. All patients were treatment-naive before thyroid surgery. TCRdb used MiXCR to call clones anew from the PCR reads. The sample carries over 50,000 clones, 25% to 35% recorded once. The material sequenced was blood. Every receptor here comes from a female donor with papillary thyroid cancer or a benign thyroid nodule (not recorded which). Some clones in this sample may be carry-over from other donors' samples.

This clone was found many times. V is TRBV5-1 and J is TRBJ2-2, with no clear D. The CDR3 has 17 residues. V gave up 4 bases and J gave up 2 bases, with 18 bases separating them. The germline V gene encodes CDR1 SGHRS and CDR2 YFSETQ. The CDR3 bases are TGCGCCAGCAGCCCGTTATGGGGTGTGAAAAACACCGGGGAGCTGTTTTTT. Translated: CASSPLWGVKNTGELFF.

The chain carries TRBV12-3 or TRBV12-4 and TRBJ1-1, with D uncertain. V lost 6 bases, J lost 1 base, and 3 bases lay in between. The CDR3 loop spans 11 amino acids. The CDR3, as DNA: TGTGCCAGCAGAAAGAACACTGAAGCTTTCTTT. Encoded protein: CASRKNTEAFF.

A few counts support this clone. The CDR3 nucleotides are TGTGCCATCAGTGAGTCAGTACAGGAGGATCAGCCCCAGCATTTT. It codes for CAISESVQEDQPQHF. The gene calls are TRBV10-3 and TRBJ1-5, with D tentatively TRBD1 (5 bases). This CDR3 has 15 amino acids. Per the germline V gene, CDR1 is ENHRY and CDR2 is SYGVKD. The V gene lost 0 bases and the J gene lost 5 bases, with 11 bases spanning the gap.

The chain combines TRBV6-1 with TRBJ2-1, with 8 bases lining up with TRBD2. Germline-derived CDR1 and CDR2 are MNHNS and SASEGT. The CDR3 extends over 15 amino acids. V lost 4 bases and J lost 10; bases outside the gene matches: 12. Here the CDR3 DNA reads TGTGCCAGCAGTGGAGGACCAGCGGGAGTTGGCGAGCAGTTCTTC. It specifies CASSGGPAGVGEQFF.

This clone was seen a handful of times. The V and J genes are TRBV20-1 and TRBJ1-2; 8 bases match TRBD1. With V trimmed by 4 bases and J by 4 bases, 8 bases remained unmatched. Germline-derived CDR1 and CDR2 are DFQATT and SNEGSKA (reference sequence). The CDR3 sequence is 14 residues long. The CDR3: CSATLGQGIYGYTF. In DNA form, the CDR3 reads TGCAGTGCTACCCTTGGACAGGGAATCTATGGCTACACCTTC.

This clone was detected a few times. An end of the junction does not agree with germline; a read error may underlie this. This chain connects TRBV6-1 to TRBJ1-1; D is undetermined. Germline CDR1 reads MNHNS; CDR2 reads SASEGT. The CDR3 is made up of 11 amino acids. The CDR3 reads CASGEAWKAFF. CDR3 sequence (DNA): TGTGCCAGCGGTGAGGCGTGGAAGGCTTTCTTT.